These T cell receptor beta chains were read from a single sample in a study of T-cell reconstitution after alpha-beta-depleted transplantation in children. Each CDR3 protein gets one entry after TCRdb re-called the PCR reads with MiXCR. The data show about 360,000 distinct CDR3 sequences, about an eighth seen once. The sequencing used PBMCs, collected from the stem cell graft. These receptors originate from a human donor who donated a stem cell graft to a child with Fanconi anemia. The CDR3 runs from the conserved cysteine through the conserved F or W. Each record gives: J gene, V gene, clone size, D gene, CDR3 protein, CDR3 DNA. D genes are given only for firm matches. Size is omitted from some rows. Given values are once, few, many or a class for expanded clones.

>TRBJ2-1|TRBV3-1|few|.
CASSPLTRPLAF
TGTGCCAGCAGCCCCCTGACTAGGCCCCTCGCCTTC
>TRBJ2-3|TRBV7-9|.|TRBD1
CASSLGQGLNTDTQYF
TGTGCCAGCAGCTTAGGACAGGGGCTTAACACAGATACGCAGTATTTT
>TRBJ2-5|TRBV12-3/TRBV12-4|.|TRBD1
CASLFGQGYQETQYF
TGTGCCAGCTTATTCGGACAGGGGTATCAAGAGACCCAGTACTTC
>TRBJ1-5|TRBV4-2|few|TRBD1
CASSLDREQPQHF
TGTGCCAGCAGTCTCGACAGGGAACAGCCCCAGCATTTT
>TRBJ2-3|TRBV12-3/TRBV12-4|many|TRBD2
CASSSGLAGSTDTQYF
TGTGCCAGCAGTTCCGGACTAGCGGGGAGCACAGATACGCAGTATTTT
>TRBJ1-5|TRBV28|many|.
CASRGGGYSNQPQHF
TGTGCCAGCAGGGGGGGCGGGTATAGCAATCAGCCCCAGCATTTT
>TRBJ2-1|TRBV18|few|.
CASSPGGHEQFF
TGTGCCAGCTCACCAGGAGGGCATGAGCAGTTCTTC
>TRBJ1-2|TRBV5-1|.|.
CASRMDGGMAYGYTF
TGCGCCAGCAGGATGGACGGGGGGATGGCCTATGGCTACACCTTC
>TRBJ2-5|TRBV6-5|.|.
CASSYRERLQETQYF
TGTGCCAGCAGTTACCGGGAACGGCTCCAAGAGACCCAGTACTTC
>TRBJ1-4|TRBV6-5|.|TRBD1
CASSYSWTGGNEKLFF
TGTGCCAGCAGTTACTCGTGGACAGGAGGAAACGAAAAACTGTTTTTT
>TRBJ2-7|TRBV6-1|few|TRBD1
CASSLDRSNEQYF
TGTGCCAGCAGCTTGGACAGGTCTAACGAGCAGTACTTC
>TRBJ1-5|TRBV20-1|few|TRBD1
CSALGGGFYSNQPQHF
TGCAGTGCTTTAGGGGGCGGCTTCTATAGCAATCAGCCCCAGCATTTT
>TRBJ2-7|TRBV9|many|TRBD2
CASSASGLEGYEQYF
TGTGCCAGCAGCGCCTCGGGACTAGAGGGTTACGAGCAGTACTTC
>TRBJ2-2|TRBV18|few|.
CASSPRRGNTGELFF
TGTGCCAGCTCACCACGGCGGGGGAACACCGGGGAGCTGTTTTTT
>TRBJ1-1|TRBV12-3/TRBV12-4|many|.
CASSLEVGTEAFF
TGTGCCAGCAGTTTAGAAGTCGGCACTGAAGCTTTCTTT
>TRBJ2-3|TRBV4-3|.|.
CASSRRLTAQTSTDTQYF
TGCGCCAGCAGCCGGAGGTTGACAGCTCAGACTAGCACAGATACGCAGTATTTT
>TRBJ1-5|TRBV19|many|.
CASSMEGRGWQPQHF
TGTGCCAGTAGTATGGAGGGGCGAGGTTGGCAGCCCCAGCATTTT
>TRBJ2-1|TRBV10-3|.|.
CAISPGADEQFF
TGTGCCATCAGCCCCGGTGCCGATGAGCAGTTCTTC
>TRBJ2-1|TRBV7-9|.|.
CASNVDSSYNEQFF
TGTGCCAGCAACGTTGACAGCTCCTACAATGAGCAGTTCTTC
>TRBJ2-3|TRBV9|few|.
CASSVAATDTQYF
TGTGCCAGCAGCGTAGCGGCCACAGATACGCAGTATTTT
>TRBJ1-2|TRBV20-1|few|.
CSARPEWAGDPYGYTF
TGCAGTGCTAGACCTGAATGGGCGGGAGACCCCTATGGCTACACCTTC
>TRBJ1-5|TRBV6-2/TRBV6-3|few|.
CASRGPSSNQPQHF
TGTGCCAGCAGAGGTCCTTCTAGCAATCAGCCCCAGCATTTT
>TRBJ2-3|TRBV9|.|.
CASSPPWGRNTDTQYF
TGTGCCAGCAGCCCACCGTGGGGGAGAAACACAGATACGCAGTATTTT
>TRBJ1-6|TRBV5-6|many|.
CASNQRDINSPLHF
TGTGCCAGCAACCAGAGGGATATTAATTCACCCCTCCACTTT
>TRBJ2-2|TRBV12-3/TRBV12-4|.|.
CASSFLQGNTGELFF
TGTGCCAGCAGTTTTCTACAGGGTAACACCGGGGAGCTGTTTTTT
>TRBJ2-1|TRBV29-1|few|.
CSVEDGGGAAYNEQFF
TGCAGCGTTGAAGATGGGGGGGGGGCAGCCTACAATGAGCAGTTCTTC
>TRBJ2-7|TRBV20-1|.|.
CSASTAFSYEQYF
TGCAGTGCTAGCACAGCGTTCTCCTACGAGCAGTACTTC
>TRBJ2-5|TRBV7-9|few|.
CASSPPGGVGLKETQYF
TGTGCCAGCAGCCCTCCTGGAGGGGTTGGGTTGAAAGAGACCCAGTACTTC
>TRBJ2-5|TRBV20-1|many|TRBD1
CSAETGGETQYF
TGCAGTGCTGAAACAGGGGGAGAGACCCAGTACTTC
>TRBJ2-2|TRBV7-2|.|.
CASSAGGRGLFF
TGTGCCAGCAGCGCAGGCGGCCGGGGGCTGTTTTTT
>TRBJ1-1|TRBV12-3/TRBV12-4|.|.
CASSFQTGTEAFF
TGTGCCAGCAGTTTTCAGACGGGGACTGAAGCTTTCTTT
>TRBJ2-2|TRBV5-6|few|.
CASSLVAGFAGELFF
TGTGCCAGCAGCTTGGTGGCAGGGTTTGCCGGGGAGCTGTTTTTT